A selection of T cell receptor beta chains follows, all from one sample in a study of regulatory T cells in long-lasting Graves disease. TCRdb re-called the multiplex PCR reads with MiXCR, one entry per CDR3 protein. The sample holds 200,000 to 250,000 distinct CDR3 sequences, 20% to 25% seen once. The sample was peripheral blood mononuclear cells (PBMCs), taken at new diagnosis, from a patient treated with antithyroid drugs. The receptors originated from a female donor with Graves disease. Each CDR3 is given with its conserved first and last residue. A D gene is named only where the DNA matches it firmly. Rows may omit the clone size; those that give it use once, few, many or a size class.

d_call: TRBD1
v_call: TRBV7-6
clone_size: many
j_call: TRBJ2-7
cdr3_aa: CASSRDRGYEQYF
cdr3_nt: TGTGCCAGCAGCCGGGACAGGGGCTACGAGCAGTACTTC

d_call: NA
v_call: TRBV15
clone_size: NA
j_call: TRBJ2-5
cdr3_aa: CATSRGGIARNGDF
cdr3_nt: TGTGCCACCAGCAGAGGCGGTATAGCAAGGAATGGTGACTTC

d_call: NA
v_call: TRBV29-1
clone_size: many
j_call: TRBJ1-2
cdr3_aa: CSVEDRTDPYGYTF
cdr3_nt: TGCAGCGTTGAAGATCGGACAGACCCCTATGGCTACACCTTC

d_call: NA
v_call: TRBV7-2
clone_size: many
j_call: TRBJ1-5
cdr3_aa: CASSLGVYQPQHF
cdr3_nt: TGTGCCAGCAGCTTGGGTGTTTATCAGCCCCAGCATTTT

d_call: NA
v_call: TRBV3-1
clone_size: many
j_call: TRBJ2-5
cdr3_aa: CASSQGSRNQETQYF
cdr3_nt: TGTGCCAGCAGCCAAGGTTCGCGGAACCAAGAGACCCAGTACTTC

d_call: TRBD1
v_call: TRBV24-1
clone_size: NA
j_call: TRBJ1-6
cdr3_aa: CATSDLDRGSSSYNSPLHF
cdr3_nt: TGTGCCACCAGTGACCTGGACAGGGGCTCTAGCTCCTATAATTCACCCCTCCACTTT

d_call: NA
v_call: TRBV3-1
clone_size: NA
j_call: TRBJ1-5
cdr3_aa: CASSPAYGQPQHF
cdr3_nt: TGTGCCAGCAGCCCGGCCTACGGGCAGCCCCAGCATTTT

d_call: NA
v_call: TRBV9
clone_size: many
j_call: TRBJ2-7
cdr3_aa: CASSVSPGAYEQYF
cdr3_nt: TGTGCCAGCAGCGTATCTCCCGGGGCCTACGAGCAGTACTTC

d_call: NA
v_call: TRBV10-2
clone_size: many
j_call: TRBJ1-1
cdr3_aa: CASSVNRVNTEAFF
cdr3_nt: TGCGCCAGCAGTGTTAACAGGGTGAACACTGAAGCTTTCTTT

d_call: NA
v_call: TRBV6-9
clone_size: many
j_call: TRBJ2-1
cdr3_aa: CASSYSKNEQFF
cdr3_nt: TGTGCCAGCAGTTACTCGAAGAATGAGCAGTTCTTC

d_call: NA
v_call: TRBV15
clone_size: many
j_call: TRBJ1-5
cdr3_aa: CATSRDLYISNQPQHF
cdr3_nt: TGTGCCACCAGCAGAGATCTTTACATTAGCAATCAGCCCCAGCATTTT

d_call: NA
v_call: TRBV24-1
clone_size: few
j_call: TRBJ2-6
cdr3_aa: CATSDSAGTGANVLTF
cdr3_nt: TGTGCCACCAGTGATTCAGCAGGGACTGGGGCCAACGTCCTGACTTTC

d_call: NA
v_call: TRBV5-4
clone_size: many
j_call: TRBJ2-7
cdr3_aa: CASSFRSAREQYF
cdr3_nt: TGTGCCAGCAGCTTCCGGTCAGCGCGCGAGCAGTACTTC

d_call: NA
v_call: TRBV10-3
clone_size: few
j_call: TRBJ1-1
cdr3_aa: CAIRGTSMNTEAFF
cdr3_nt: TGTGCCATCAGGGGGACATCCATGAACACTGAAGCTTTCTTT